Presented here are 15 T cell receptor beta chains from one specimen sequenced in a study of cytomegalovirus exposure and HLA in healthy donors. The PCR employed 60 Vbeta primers together with 13 Jbeta primers. The method was immunoSEQ multiplex PCR; TCRdb's version includes in-frame clones alone and lacks a portion of them. The sample holds more than 150,000 clones, around 80% seen once. Sequencing was performed on PBMCs. These receptors originate from a woman between 50 and 59 years old in good health and CMV-seropositive.

The chain couples TRBV5-5 to TRBJ2-3; 9 bases agree with TRBD1. Germline CDR1 reads SGHKS; CDR2 reads YYEKEE (reference sequence). There are 16 residues in the CDR3. V was pared by 0 bases and J by 4 bases, with 6 bases of the junction left unmatched. The CDR3: CASSLGGTGSADTQYF. The CDR3 DNA follows: TGTGCCAGCAGCTTGGGAGGGACAGGGTCCGCAGATACGCAGTATTTT. The whole variable domain, filled in from reference TRBV5-5 and TRBJ2-3, reads DAGVTQSPTHLIKTRGQQVTLRCSPISGHKSVSWYQQVLGQGPQFIFQYYEKEERGRGNFPDRFSARQFPNYSSELNVNALLLGDSALYLCASSLGGTGSADTQYFGPGTRLTVL.

The chain's CDR3 is CASSLYSDTEAFF. The DNA of the CDR3 is TGTGCCAGCAGCCTCTACTCCGACACTGAAGCTTTCTTT. V is TRBV7-3 and J is TRBJ1-1, with D unresolved. The CDR3 totals 13 residues. Germline V gene sequence: CDR1 SGHTA, CDR2 FQGTGA. Between the trimmed V and J ends, which lost 5 bases and 3 bases, there was a span of 10 bases.

This chain joins TRBV9 and TRBJ2-1; 8 bases line up with TRBD2. Germline V lookup: CDR1 SGDLS, CDR2 YYNGEE. Trimming at V came to 2 bases and at J to 4 bases, leaving 8 bases not matched to a gene. This CDR3 contains 16 residues. The CDR3 here is CASSVETSGLYNEQFF. The CDR3 DNA is TGTGCCAGCAGCGTCGAAACTAGCGGACTATACAATGAGCAGTTCTTC.

The CDR3 sequence: CASSLPSSGSEQYF. CDR3 DNA: TGTGCCAGCAGCTTACCTTCCTCGGGTTCCGAGCAGTACTTC. The chain recombines TRBV7-9 with TRBJ2-7; D unclear. Germline assignment: CDR1 SEHNR and CDR2 FQNEAQ (reference sequence). The CDR3 is 14 residues long. Trimming removed 2 bases from V and 6 bases from J, with 14 bases in between.

As to this clone: A junction boundary mismatches the germline segment, possibly from a read error. The chain is built from TRBV15 and TRBJ2-7; possibly TRBD2 for D (5 bases). Germline V gives CDR1 LNHNV, CDR2 YYDKDF (reference sequence). The CDR3 has 12 residues. The CDR3 protein is CATSRDTGLQRF. In nucleotides, the CDR3 is TGTGCCACCAGCAGAGATACTGGACTGCAACGGTTC.

The CDR3 coding sequence is TGTGCCAGCAGTTACGACAGGGGGACCACTGAAGCTTTCTTT. Translating gives CASSYDRGTTEAFF. The V and J genes are TRBV6-5 and TRBJ1-1; 9 bases map to TRBD1. Per the germline V gene, CDR1 is MNHEY and CDR2 is SVGAGI. The CDR3 sequence is 14 residues long. The V gene end was trimmed by 2 bases and the J gene end by 4 bases; junction bases not matched to a gene: 2.

The chain has TRBV2 and TRBJ1-4; D unresolved. Germline CDR1 and CDR2: SNHLY and FYNNEI. V lost 1 base and J 0 bases, leaving 6 bases between the germline ends. This CDR3 contains 15 residues. DNA of the CDR3: TGTGCCAGCAGTGAAGACAGATCAACTAATGAAAAACTGTTTTTT. Translated: CASSEDRSTNEKLFF.

The chain has TRBV21-1 and TRBJ2-7; TRBD1 reflects the table's D call only, with no check against the DNA. TRBV21-1 is shown as a pseudogene. The CDR3 contains 11 residues. CDR3 coding DNA: TGTGCCAGCGGCCCCCCGCACGAGCAGTACTTC. Its protein is CASGPPHEQYF.

The V call is TRBV28, the J call TRBJ2-5; tentative D call: TRBD2 (7 bases). TRBJ2-7 explains the end of the DNA better; the J call may be wrong. Germline V gene sequence: CDR1 MDHEN, CDR2 SYDVKM. The CDR3 contains 15 residues. CDR3 in DNA: TGTGCCAGCAGTGGGATTTGGGGGGGCACCTACGAGCAGTACTTC. Amino acid sequence: CASSGIWGGTYEQYF.

The DNA for the CDR3 is TGTGCCAGCAGTTTAACAGGTAGCTCCTACGAGCAGTACTTC. This sequence encodes CASSLTGSSYEQYF. The genes are TRBV11-1 and TRBJ2-7; D is perhaps TRBD1 (5 bases). The CDR3 sequence is 14 residues long. Trimming cost V 6 bases and J 0 bases, with 12 bases left between them. Germline V gene sequence: CDR1 SGHAT, CDR2 FQDESV (reference sequence). The variable domain in full, completed from reference TRBV11-1 and TRBJ2-7, reads EAEVAQSPRYKITEKSQAVAFWCDPISGHATLYWYRQILGQGPELLVQFQDESVVDDSQLPKDRFSAERLKGVDSTLKIQPAELGDSAMYLCASSLTGSSYEQYFGPGTRLTVT.

The rearrangement uses TRBV6-6 and TRBJ2-5, with a weak D call TRBD1 (6 bases). The germline V gene encodes CDR1 MNHNY and CDR2 SVGAGI (reference sequence). V lost 6 bases to trimming and J lost 0 bases, with 14 bases between them. This CDR3 contains 15 residues. DNA for the CDR3: TGTGCCAGCAGACCCGGACAGAGTTACCAAGAGACCCAGTACTTC. The encoded protein is CASRPGQSYQETQYF.

J is TRBJ1-1 and V is TRBV4-2; D may be TRBD1 (5 bases). CDR3 size: 15 residues. Germline CDR1 reads LGHNA; CDR2 reads YNFKEQ. Trimming removed 1 base at V and 3 bases at J, with 12 bases between. Here the CDR3 reads CASSQGEGVYTEAFF. CDR3 DNA sequence: TGTGCCAGCAGCCAAGGAGAAGGGGTATACACTGAAGCTTTCTTT.

This chain joins TRBV11-2 and TRBJ2-1, with TRBD2 as a possible D gene (5 bases). The CDR3 consists of 14 residues. V was pared by 5 bases and J by 2 bases, with 10 bases between. CDR1 is SGHAT, CDR2 FQNNGV, per germline. The CDR3 spells CASSLRGTYNEQFF. The CDR3 DNA sequence: TGTGCCAGCAGCCTCCGAGGGACCTACAATGAGCAGTTCTTC.

The rearrangement links TRBV7-9 to TRBJ2-6, with D possibly TRBD2 on 6 matching bases. From germline, CDR1 is SEHNR and CDR2 FQNEAQ (reference sequence). This CDR3 comprises 13 residues. V was shortened by 3 bases and J by 13 bases, with 13 bases between the two germline ends. DNA for the CDR3: TGTGCCAGCAGCTTGACCTCGGAGGGAGTCCTGACTTTC. Translating it yields CASSLTSEGVLTF. The variable domain in full, completed from reference TRBV7-9 and TRBJ2-6, reads DTGVSQNPRHKITKRGQNVTFRCDPISEHNRLYWYRQTLGQGPEFLTYFQNEAQLEKSRLLSDRFSAERPKGSFSTLEIQRTEQGDSAMYLCASSLTSEGVLTFGAGSRLTVL.

This chain links TRBV28 with TRBJ2-3; 15 bases line up with TRBD2. Trimming took 5 bases from V and 6 from J; bases not matched to a gene: 15. Germline loops: CDR1 MDHEN, CDR2 SYDVKM. This CDR3 comprises 19 residues. The CDR3 loop is CASSTLPGLAGGNRDTQYF. CDR3 nucleotide sequence: TGTGCCAGCAGTACATTACCGGGACTAGCGGGAGGCAACAGGGATACGCAGTATTTT. The full variable domain, rest sourced from reference TRBV28 and TRBJ2-3, is DVKVTQSSRYLVKRTGEKVFLECVQDMDHENMFWYRQDPGLGLRLIYFSYDVKMKEKGDIPEGYSVSREKKERFSLILESASTNQTSMYLCASSTLPGLAGGNRDTQYFGPGTRLTVL.